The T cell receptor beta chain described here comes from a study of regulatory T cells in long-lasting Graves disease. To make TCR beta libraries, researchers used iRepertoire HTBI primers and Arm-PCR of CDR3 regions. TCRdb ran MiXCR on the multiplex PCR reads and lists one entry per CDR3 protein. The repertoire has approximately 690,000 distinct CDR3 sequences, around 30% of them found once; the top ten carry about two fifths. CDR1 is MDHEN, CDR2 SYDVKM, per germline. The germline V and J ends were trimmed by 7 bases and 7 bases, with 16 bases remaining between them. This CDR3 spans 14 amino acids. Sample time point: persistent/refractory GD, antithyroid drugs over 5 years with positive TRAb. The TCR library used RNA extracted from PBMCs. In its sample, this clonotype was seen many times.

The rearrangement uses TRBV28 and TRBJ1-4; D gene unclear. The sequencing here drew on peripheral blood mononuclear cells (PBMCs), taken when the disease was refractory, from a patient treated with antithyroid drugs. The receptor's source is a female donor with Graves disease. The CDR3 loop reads CASTLPGVGEKLFF. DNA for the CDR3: TGTGCCAGCACACTGCCGGGTGTGGGTGAAAAACTGTTTTTT.